This TCR beta chain was captured by sequencing in a study of human T cells and chemical hapten exposure. Overall study results and limits: TCRs at high frequency, those above 1 in 1000, did not change with DPC sensitization. Expanded TCRs produced significantly more large CDR3 similarity clusters than controls did.

As to time point: patch test 1, 2 weeks after DPC sensitization. Treatment: therapeutic diphenylcyclopropenone sensitization with weekly scalp DPC. This clonotype was seen at least ten times. Its antigen is not known. TCRdb re-derived calls from the RACE reads in MiXCR, one entry per CDR3 protein. The table records under 130,000 distinct CDR3 sequences, roughly 9.6% of them present only once. The CDR3 runs to 14 residues. Trimming cost V 2 bases and J 6 bases, with 13 bases left between them. Per germline, CDR1 SGHAT and CDR2 FQNNGV. The receptor was isolated from a woman aged 35 to 49 with alopecia areata. Some clones in this sample may be carry-over from other donors' samples. The starting material was whole blood, obtained in connection with sensitization to the hapten diphenylcyclopropenone (DPC). This chain uses TRBV11-2 with TRBJ1-1; TRBD1 might be the D (6 bases). The CDR3: CASSLTGRTAEAFF. CDR3 DNA: TGTGCCAGCAGCTTAACAGGGCGGACCGCTGAAGCTTTCTTT.